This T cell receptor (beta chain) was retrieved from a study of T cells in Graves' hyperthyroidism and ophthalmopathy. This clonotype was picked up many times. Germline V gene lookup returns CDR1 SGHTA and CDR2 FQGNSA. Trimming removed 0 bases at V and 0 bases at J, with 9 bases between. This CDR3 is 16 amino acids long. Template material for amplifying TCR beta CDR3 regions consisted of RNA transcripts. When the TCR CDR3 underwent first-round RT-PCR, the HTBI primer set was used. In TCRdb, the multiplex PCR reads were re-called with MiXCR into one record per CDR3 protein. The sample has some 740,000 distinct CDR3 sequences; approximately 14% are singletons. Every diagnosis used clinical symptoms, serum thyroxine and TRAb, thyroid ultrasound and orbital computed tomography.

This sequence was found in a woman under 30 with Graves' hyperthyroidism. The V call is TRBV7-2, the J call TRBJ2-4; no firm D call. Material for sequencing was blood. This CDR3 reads CASSLAGLLAKNIQYF. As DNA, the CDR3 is TGTGCCAGCAGCTTAGCGGGTCTCCTAGCCAAAAACATTCAGTACTTC.